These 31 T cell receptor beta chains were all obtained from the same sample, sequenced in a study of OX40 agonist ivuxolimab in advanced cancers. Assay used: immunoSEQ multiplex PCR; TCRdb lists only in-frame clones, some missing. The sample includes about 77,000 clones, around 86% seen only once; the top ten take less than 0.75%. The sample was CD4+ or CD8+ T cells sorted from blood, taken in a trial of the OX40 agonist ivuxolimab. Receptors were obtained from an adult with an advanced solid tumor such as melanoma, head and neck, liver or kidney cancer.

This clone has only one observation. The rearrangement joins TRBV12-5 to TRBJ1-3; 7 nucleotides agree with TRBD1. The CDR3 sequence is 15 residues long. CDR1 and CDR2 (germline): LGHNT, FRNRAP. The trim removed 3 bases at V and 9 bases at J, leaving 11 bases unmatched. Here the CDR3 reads CASGFGTGVFGTIYF. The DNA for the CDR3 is TGTGCTAGTGGTTTCGGAACAGGGGTTTTCGGCACCATATATTTT. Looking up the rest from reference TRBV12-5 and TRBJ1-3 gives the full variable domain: DARVTQTPRHKVTEMGQEVTMRCQPILGHNTVFWYRQTMMQGLELLAYFRNRAPLDDSGMPKDRFSAEMPDATLATLKIQPSEPRDSAVYFCASGFGTGVFGTIYFGEGSWLTVV.

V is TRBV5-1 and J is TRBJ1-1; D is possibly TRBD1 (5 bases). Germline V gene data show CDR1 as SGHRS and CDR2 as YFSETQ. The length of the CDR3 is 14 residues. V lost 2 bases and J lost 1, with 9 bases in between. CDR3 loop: CASSFPGKNTEAFF. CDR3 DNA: TGCGCCAGCAGCTTCCCAGGGAAGAACACTGAAGCTTTCTTT.

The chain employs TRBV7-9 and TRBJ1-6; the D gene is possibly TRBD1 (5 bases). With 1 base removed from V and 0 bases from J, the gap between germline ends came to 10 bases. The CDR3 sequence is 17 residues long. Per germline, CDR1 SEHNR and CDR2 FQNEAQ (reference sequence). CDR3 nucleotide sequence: TGTGCCAGCAGCTTAGAACAGGAAAGCTCCTATAATTCACCCCTCCACTTT. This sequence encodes CASSLEQESSYNSPLHF.

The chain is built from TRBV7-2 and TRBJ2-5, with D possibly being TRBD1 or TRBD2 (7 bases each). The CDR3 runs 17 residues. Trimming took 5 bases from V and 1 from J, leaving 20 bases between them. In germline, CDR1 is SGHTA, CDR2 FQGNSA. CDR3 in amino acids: CASSGSGSGGGQETQYF. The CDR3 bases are TGTGCCAGCAGCGGCAGCGGGTCAGGGGGGGGCCAAGAGACCCAGTACTTC.

The CDR3 region has the DNA TGTGCCAGCAGCGCAGGACAGGGGTTTAATGAAAAACTGTTTTTT. Translated, it gives CASSAGQGFNEKLFF. V and J are TRBV5-8 and TRBJ1-4; 9 bases are shared with TRBD1. Trimming at V came to 4 bases and at J to 4 bases, leaving 5 bases not matched to a gene. Germline V CDR1 and CDR2: SGHTS, YDEGEE. The CDR3 contains 15 residues.

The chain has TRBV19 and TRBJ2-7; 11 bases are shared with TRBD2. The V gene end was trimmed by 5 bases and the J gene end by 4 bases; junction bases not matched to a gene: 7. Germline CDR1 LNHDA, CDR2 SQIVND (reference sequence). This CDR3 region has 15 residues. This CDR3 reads CASSETSGGGYEQYF. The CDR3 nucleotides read TGTGCCAGTAGTGAAACTAGCGGGGGAGGATACGAGCAGTACTTC.

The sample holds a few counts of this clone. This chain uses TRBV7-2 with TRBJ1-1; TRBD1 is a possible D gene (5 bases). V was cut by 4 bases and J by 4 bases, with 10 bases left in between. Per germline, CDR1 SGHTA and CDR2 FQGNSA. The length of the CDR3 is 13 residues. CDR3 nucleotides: TGTGCCAGCAGCTGGCCGGGGCGCACTGAAGCTTTCTTT. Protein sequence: CASSWPGRTEAFF.

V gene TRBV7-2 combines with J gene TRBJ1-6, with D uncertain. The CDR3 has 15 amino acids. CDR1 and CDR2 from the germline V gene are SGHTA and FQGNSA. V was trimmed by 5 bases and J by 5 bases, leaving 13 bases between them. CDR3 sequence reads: CASSPMEINNSPLHF. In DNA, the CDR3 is TGTGCCAGCAGCCCCATGGAAATTAATAATTCACCCCTCCACTTT.

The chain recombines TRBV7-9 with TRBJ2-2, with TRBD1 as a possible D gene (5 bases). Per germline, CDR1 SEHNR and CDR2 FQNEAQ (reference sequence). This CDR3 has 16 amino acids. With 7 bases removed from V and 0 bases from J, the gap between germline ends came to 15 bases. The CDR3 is CASTEGRQSNTGELFF. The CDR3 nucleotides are TGTGCCAGCACCGAAGGCAGACAGTCGAACACCGGGGAGCTGTTTTTT.

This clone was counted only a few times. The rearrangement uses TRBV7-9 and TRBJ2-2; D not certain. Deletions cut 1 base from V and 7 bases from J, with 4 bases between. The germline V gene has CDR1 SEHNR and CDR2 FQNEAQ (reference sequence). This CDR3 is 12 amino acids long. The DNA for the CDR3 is TGTGCCAGCAGCTTAGTTTACGGGGAGCTGTTTTTT. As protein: CASSLVYGELFF.

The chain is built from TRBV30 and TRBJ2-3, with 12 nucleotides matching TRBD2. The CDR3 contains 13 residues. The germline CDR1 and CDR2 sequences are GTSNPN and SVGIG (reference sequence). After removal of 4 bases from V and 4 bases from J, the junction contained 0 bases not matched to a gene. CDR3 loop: CAWTSGGADTQYF. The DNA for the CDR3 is TGTGCCTGGACTAGCGGGGGGGCAGATACGCAGTATTTT.

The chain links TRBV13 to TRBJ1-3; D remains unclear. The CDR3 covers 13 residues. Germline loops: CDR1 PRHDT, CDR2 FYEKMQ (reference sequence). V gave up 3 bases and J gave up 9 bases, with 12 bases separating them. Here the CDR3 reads CASSFPRPATIYF. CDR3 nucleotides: TGTGCCAGCAGCTTCCCAAGACCTGCCACCATATATTTT.

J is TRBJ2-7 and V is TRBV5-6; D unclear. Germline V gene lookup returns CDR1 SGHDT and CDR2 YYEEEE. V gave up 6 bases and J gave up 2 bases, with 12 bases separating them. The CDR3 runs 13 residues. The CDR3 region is CASTAAGPYEQYF. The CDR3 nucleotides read TGTGCCAGCACCGCGGCTGGGCCCTACGAGCAGTACTTC. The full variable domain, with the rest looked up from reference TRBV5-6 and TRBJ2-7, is DAGVTQSPTHLIKTRGQQVTLRCSPKSGHDTVSWYQQALGQGPQFIFQYYEEEERQRGNFPDRFSGHQFPNYSSELNVNALLLGDSALYLCASTAAGPYEQYFGPGTRLTVT.

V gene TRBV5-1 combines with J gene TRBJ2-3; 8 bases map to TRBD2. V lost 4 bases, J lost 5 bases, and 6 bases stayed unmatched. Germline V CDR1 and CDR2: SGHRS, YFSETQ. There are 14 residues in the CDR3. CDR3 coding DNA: TGCGCCAGCAGCACCGGGACTAGTGGAGATACGCAGTATTTT. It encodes CASSTGTSGDTQYF.

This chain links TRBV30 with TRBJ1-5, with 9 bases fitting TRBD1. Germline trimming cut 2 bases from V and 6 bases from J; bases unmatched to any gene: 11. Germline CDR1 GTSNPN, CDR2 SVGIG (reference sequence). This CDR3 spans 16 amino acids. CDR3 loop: CAWSPTGTGIGQPQHF. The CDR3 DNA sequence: TGTGCCTGGAGTCCAACCGGGACAGGGATTGGTCAGCCCCAGCATTTT.

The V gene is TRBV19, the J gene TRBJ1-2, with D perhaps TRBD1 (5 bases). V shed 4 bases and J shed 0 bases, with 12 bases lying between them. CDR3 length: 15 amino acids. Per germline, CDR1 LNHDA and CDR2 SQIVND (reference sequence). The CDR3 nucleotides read TGTGCCAGTAGTAACCGGGACCCGCCTAACTATGGCTACACCTTC. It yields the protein CASSNRDPPNYGYTF.

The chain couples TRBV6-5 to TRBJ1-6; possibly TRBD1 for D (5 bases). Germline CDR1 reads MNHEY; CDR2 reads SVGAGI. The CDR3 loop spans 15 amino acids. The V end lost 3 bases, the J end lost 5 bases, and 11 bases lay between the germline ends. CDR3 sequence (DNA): TGTGCCAGCAGTTATACGGGGGGAGATAATTCACCCCTCCACTTT. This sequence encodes CASSYTGGDNSPLHF.

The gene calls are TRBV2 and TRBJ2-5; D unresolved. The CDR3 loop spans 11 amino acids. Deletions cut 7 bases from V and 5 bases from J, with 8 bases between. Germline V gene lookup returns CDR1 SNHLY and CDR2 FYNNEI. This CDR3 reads CASTEWETQYF. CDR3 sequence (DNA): TGTGCCAGCACCGAATGGGAGACCCAGTACTTC. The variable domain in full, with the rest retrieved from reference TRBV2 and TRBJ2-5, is EPEVTQTPSHQVTQMGQEVILRCVPISNHLYFYWYRQILGQKVEFLVSFYNNEISEKSEIFDDQFSVERPDGSNFTLKIRSTKLEDSAMYFCASTEWETQYFGPGTRLLVL.

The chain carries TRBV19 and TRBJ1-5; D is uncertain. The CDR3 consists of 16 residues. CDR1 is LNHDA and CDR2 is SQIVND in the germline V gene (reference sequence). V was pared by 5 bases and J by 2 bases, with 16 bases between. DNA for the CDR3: TGTGCCAGTAGTTCCCCGGGGTTTAGTGGCAATCAGCCCCAGCATTTT. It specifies CASSSPGFSGNQPQHF.

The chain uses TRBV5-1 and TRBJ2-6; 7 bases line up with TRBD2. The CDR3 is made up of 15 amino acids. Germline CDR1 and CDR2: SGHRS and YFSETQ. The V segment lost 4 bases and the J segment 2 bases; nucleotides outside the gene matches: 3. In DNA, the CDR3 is TGCGCCAGCAGCCCGAGCGGGGCTGGGGCCAACGTCCTGACTTTC. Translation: CASSPSGAGANVLTF.

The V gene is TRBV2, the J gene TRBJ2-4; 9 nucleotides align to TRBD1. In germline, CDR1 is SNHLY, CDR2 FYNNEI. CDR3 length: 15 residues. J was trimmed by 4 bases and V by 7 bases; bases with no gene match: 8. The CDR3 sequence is CASTYLTGGKNIQYF. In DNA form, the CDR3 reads TGTGCCAGCACCTACTTGACAGGGGGTAAAAACATTCAGTACTTC.

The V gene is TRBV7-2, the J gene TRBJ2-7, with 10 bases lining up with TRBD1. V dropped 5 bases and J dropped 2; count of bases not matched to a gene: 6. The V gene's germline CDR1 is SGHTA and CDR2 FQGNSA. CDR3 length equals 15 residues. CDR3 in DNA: TGTGCCAGCAGCAAAGGACAGGGGGGAGCCTACGAGCAGTACTTC. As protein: CASSKGQGGAYEQYF.

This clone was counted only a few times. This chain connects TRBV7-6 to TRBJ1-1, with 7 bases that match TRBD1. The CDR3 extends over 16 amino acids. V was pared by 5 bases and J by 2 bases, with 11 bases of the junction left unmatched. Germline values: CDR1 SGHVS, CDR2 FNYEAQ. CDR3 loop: CASSPGGGPSNTEAFF. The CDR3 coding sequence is TGTGCCAGCAGCCCAGGGGGAGGCCCTAGTAACACTGAAGCTTTCTTT.

The CDR3 here is CASSQGTGDSYGYTF. CDR3 in DNA: TGCGCCAGCAGCCAAGGGACAGGGGATAGCTATGGCTACACCTTC. V usage is TRBV4-3 and J usage is TRBJ1-2, with 9 bases matching TRBD1. The trim removed 1 base at V and 4 bases at J, leaving 4 bases unmatched. The length of the CDR3 is 15 residues. Germline lookup yields CDR1 LGHNA and CDR2 YSLEER.

The CDR3 region is CASSTLAGETEAFF. The CDR3 DNA sequence: TGTGCCAGCAGTACCCTCGCGGGGGAAACTGAAGCTTTCTTT. The V call is TRBV6-5, the J call TRBJ1-1; tentative D call: TRBD1 (5 bases). CDR3 length equals 14 residues. Germline CDR1 MNHEY, CDR2 SVGAGI. The V end lost 5 bases, the J end lost 5 bases, and 15 bases lay between the germline ends.

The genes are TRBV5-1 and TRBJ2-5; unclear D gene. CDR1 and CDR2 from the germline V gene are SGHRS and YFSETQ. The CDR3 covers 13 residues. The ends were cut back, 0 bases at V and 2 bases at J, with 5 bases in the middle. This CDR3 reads CASSLVVQETQYF. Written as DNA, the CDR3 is TGCGCCAGCAGCTTGGTAGTACAAGAGACCCAGTACTTC.

The CDR3, as DNA: TGTGCCAGCACCGACCAGGGGGTGGAAGGCTACACCTTC. Protein sequence: CASTDQGVEGYTF. The V gene is TRBV6-1, the J gene TRBJ1-2; the match to TRBD1 covers 7 bases. The CDR3 totals 13 residues. The germline CDR1 and CDR2 sequences are MNHNS and SASEGT. V lost 7 bases and J lost 8; bases outside the gene matches: 10.

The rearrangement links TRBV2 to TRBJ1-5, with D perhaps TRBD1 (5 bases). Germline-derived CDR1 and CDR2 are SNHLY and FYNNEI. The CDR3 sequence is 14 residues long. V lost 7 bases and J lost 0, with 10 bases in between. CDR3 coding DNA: TGTGCCAGCACCTGGGACCGTAGCAATCAGCCCCAGCATTTT. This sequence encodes CASTWDRSNQPQHF.

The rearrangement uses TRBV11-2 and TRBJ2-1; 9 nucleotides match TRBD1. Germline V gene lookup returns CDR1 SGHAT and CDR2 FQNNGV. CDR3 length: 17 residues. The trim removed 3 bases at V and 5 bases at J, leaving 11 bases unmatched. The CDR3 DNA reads TGTGCCAGCAGCTTTTTCTCCGGGACAGGGATGGACAATGAGCAGTTCTTC. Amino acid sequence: CASSFFSGTGMDNEQFF.

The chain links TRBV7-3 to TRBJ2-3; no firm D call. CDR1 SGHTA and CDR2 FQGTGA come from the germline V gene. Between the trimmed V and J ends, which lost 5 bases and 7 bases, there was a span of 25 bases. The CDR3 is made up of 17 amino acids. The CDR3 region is CASSQDAILGSSNTQYF. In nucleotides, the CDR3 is TGTGCCAGCAGCCAAGACGCGATCCTCGGCTCTTCAAATACGCAGTATTTT.

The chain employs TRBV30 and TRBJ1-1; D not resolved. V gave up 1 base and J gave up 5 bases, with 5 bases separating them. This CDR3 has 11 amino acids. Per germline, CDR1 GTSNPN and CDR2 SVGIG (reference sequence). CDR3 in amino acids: CAWSGRTEAFF. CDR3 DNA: TGTGCCTGGAGTGGGAGGACTGAAGCTTTCTTT.